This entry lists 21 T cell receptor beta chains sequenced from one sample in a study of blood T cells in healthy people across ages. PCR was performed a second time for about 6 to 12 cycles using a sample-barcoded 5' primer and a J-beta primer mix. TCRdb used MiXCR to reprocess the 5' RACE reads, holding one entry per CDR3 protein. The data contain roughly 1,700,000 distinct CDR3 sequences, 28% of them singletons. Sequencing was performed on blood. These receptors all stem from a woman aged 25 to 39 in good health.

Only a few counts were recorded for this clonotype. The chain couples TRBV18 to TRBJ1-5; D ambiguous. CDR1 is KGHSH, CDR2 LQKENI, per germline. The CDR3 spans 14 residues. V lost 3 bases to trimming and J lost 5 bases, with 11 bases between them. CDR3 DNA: TGTGCCAGCTCACCTAACGACGGGGATCAGCCCCAGCATTTT. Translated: CASSPNDGDQPQHF.

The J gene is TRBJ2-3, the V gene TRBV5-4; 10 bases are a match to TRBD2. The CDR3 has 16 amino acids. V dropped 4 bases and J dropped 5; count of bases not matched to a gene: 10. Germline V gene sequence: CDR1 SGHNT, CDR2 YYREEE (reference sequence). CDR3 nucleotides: TGTGCCAGCAGCCAACCACTAGCGGGGCGGGAAGATACGCAGTATTTT. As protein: CASSQPLAGREDTQYF.

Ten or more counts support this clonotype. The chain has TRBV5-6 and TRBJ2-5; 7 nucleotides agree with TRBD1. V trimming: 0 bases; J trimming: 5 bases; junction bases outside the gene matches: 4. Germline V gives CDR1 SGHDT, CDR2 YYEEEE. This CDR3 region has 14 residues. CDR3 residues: CASSLDDRVETQYF. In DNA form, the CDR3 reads TGTGCCAGCAGCTTGGACGACAGGGTGGAGACCCAGTACTTC.

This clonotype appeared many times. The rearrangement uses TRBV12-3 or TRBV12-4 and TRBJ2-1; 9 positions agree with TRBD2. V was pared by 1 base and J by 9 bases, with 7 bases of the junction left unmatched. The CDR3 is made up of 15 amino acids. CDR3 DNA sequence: TGTGCCAGCAGTTTAGGCGGGAGGGGACTGGGTGAGCAGTTCTTC. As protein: CASSLGGRGLGEQFF.

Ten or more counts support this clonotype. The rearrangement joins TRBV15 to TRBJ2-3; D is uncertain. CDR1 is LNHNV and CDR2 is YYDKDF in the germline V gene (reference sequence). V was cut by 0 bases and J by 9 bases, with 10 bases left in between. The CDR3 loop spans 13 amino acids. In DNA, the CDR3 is TGTGCCACCAGCAGAGATCGAGGACGGACGCAGTATTTT. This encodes CATSRDRGRTQYF.

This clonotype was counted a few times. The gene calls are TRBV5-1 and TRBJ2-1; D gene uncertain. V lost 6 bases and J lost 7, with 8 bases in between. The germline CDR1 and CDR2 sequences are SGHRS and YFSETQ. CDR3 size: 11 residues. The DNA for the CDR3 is TGCGCCAGCACCCTAAGGAATGAGCAGTTCTTC. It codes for CASTLRNEQFF.

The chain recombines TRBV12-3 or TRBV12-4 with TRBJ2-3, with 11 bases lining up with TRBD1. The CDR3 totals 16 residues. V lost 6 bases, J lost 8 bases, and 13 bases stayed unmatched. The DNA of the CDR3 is TGTGCCAGCAGACTGACCCGGGACAGGGGGTTGGGTACGCAGTATTTT. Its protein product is CASRLTRDRGLGTQYF.

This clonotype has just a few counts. The CDR3 spells CASSPPLDQPQHF. The CDR3 coding sequence is TGTGCCAGCTCACCACCTCTCGATCAGCCCCAGCATTTT. The rearrangement joins TRBV18 to TRBJ1-5; D unresolved. V lost 0 bases and J lost 5, with 5 bases in between. Germline V lookup: CDR1 KGHSH, CDR2 LQKENI. This CDR3 spans 13 amino acids.

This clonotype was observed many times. DNA for the CDR3: TGTGCCAGGGGGGACTCTGGGGCCAACGTCCTGACTTTC. The encoded protein is CARGDSGANVLTF. The chain is built from TRBV7-9 and TRBJ2-6; D may correspond to TRBD1 or TRBD2 (5 bases each). Deletions cut 9 bases from V and 0 bases from J, with 6 bases between. Germline V lookup: CDR1 SEHNR, CDR2 FQNEAQ (reference sequence). The CDR3 covers 13 residues.

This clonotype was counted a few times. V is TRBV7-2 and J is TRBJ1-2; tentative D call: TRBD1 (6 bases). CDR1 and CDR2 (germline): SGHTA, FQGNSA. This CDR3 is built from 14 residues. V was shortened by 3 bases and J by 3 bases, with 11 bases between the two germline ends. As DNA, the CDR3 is TGTGCCAGCAGCTTTCCGGGGGCCCACTATGGCTACACCTTC. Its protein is CASSFPGAHYGYTF.

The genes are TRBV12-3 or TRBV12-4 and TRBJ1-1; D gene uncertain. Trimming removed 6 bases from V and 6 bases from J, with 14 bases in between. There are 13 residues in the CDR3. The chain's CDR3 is CASRLIVGPEAFF. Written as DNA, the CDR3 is TGTGCCAGCAGGTTAATCGTGGGCCCTGAAGCTTTCTTT.

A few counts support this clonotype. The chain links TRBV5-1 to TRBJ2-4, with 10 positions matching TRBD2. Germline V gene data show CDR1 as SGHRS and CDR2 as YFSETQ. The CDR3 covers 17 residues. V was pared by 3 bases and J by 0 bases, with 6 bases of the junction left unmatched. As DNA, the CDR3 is TGCGCCAGCAGCTCTACTAGCGGGACGCTAGCCAAAAACATTCAGTACTTC. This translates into CASSSTSGTLAKNIQYF.

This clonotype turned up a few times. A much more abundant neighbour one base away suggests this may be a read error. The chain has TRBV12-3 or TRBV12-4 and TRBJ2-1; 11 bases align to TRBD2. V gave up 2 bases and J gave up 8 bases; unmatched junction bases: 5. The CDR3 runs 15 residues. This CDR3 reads CASSLRTSGCYEQFF. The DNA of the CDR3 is TGTGCCAGCAGTTTACGGACTAGCGGGTGCTATGAGCAGTTCTTC.

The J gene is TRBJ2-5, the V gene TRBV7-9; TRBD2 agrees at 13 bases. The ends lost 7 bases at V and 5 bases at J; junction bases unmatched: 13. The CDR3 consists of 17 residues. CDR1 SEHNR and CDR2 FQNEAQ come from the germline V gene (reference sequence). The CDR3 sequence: CASTWTSGSLLAETQYF. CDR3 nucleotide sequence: TGTGCCAGCACCTGGACTAGCGGGAGTCTTTTGGCGGAGACCCAGTACTTC.

The chain's CDR3 is CASGMPGQGTDTQYF. The CDR3 DNA follows: TGTGCTAGTGGGATGCCGGGACAGGGTACAGATACGCAGTATTTT. This chain connects TRBV12-5 to TRBJ2-3; the match to TRBD1 covers 9 bases. The CDR3 loop spans 15 amino acids. The V gene's germline CDR1 is LGHNT and CDR2 FRNRAP. Trimming at V came to 6 bases and at J to 3 bases, leaving 7 bases not matched to a gene.

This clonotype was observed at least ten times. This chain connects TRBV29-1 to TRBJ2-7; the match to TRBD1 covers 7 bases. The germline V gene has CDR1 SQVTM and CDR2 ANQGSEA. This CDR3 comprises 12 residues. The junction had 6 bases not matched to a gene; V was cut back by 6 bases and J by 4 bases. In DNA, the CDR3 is TGCAGCGTGTGGACAGGTTCGTACGAGCAGTACTTC. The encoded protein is CSVWTGSYEQYF.

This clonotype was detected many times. The CDR3, as DNA: TGCGCCAGCAGCCAAGAAGGAACCTGGTTGAATGAGCAGTTCTTC. Encoded protein: CASSQEGTWLNEQFF. The genes are TRBV4-1 and TRBJ2-1; D remains ambiguous. The V end lost 0 bases, the J end lost 7 bases, and 13 bases lay between the germline ends. This CDR3 contains 15 residues. The germline V gene encodes CDR1 MGHRA and CDR2 YSYEKL.

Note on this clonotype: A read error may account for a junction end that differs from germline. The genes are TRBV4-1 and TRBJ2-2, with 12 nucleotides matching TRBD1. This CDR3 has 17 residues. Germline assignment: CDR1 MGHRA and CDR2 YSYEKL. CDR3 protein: CANSQGQGAVDTGELFF. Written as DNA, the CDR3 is TGCGCCAACAGCCAGGGACAGGGGGCAGTGGACACCGGGGAGCTGTTTTTT.

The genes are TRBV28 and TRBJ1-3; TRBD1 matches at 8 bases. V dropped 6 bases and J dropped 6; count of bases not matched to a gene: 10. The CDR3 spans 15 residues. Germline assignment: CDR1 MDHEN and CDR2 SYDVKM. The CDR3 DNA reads TGTGCCAGCAGACCCCGGGGACAGGCGGTAAACACCATATATTTT. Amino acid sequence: CASRPRGQAVNTIYF.

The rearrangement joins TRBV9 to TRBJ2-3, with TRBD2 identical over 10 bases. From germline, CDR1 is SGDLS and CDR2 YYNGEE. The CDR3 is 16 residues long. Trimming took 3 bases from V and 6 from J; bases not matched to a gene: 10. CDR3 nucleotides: TGTGCCAGCAGCGGGAAAGCGGGGGGGCCTCTGGATACGCAGTATTTT. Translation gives CASSGKAGGPLDTQYF. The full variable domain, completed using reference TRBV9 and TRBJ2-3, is DSGVTQTPKHLITATGQRVTLRCSPRSGDLSVYWYQQSLDQGLQFLIQYYNGEERAKGNILERFSAQQFPDLHSELNLSSLELGDSALYFCASSGKAGGPLDTQYFGPGTRLTVL.

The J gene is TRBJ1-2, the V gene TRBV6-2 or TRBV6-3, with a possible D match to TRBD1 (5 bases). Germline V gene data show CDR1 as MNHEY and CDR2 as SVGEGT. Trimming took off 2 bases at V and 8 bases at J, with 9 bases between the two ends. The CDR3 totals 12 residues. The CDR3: CASSYEGFGYTF. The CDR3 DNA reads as TGTGCCAGCAGTTACGAGGGGTTCGGCTACACCTTC.